The 23 T cell receptor beta chains presented below share a single source sample, sequenced in a study of T-cell memory formation after mild COVID-19. One entry per CDR3 protein results from TCRdb running MiXCR on the 5' RACE reads. Of 470,000 or so distinct CDR3 sequences listed, approximately 18% are singletons. The sequenced sample consisted of PBMCs or a T cell subset sorted from them (not recorded which). The source is an adult woman who had mild COVID-19 (a few samples of this study predate the infection). Cell type and time point are not known.

In this sample, this clonotype turned up a few times. The chain is built from TRBV7-2 and TRBJ2-5; 13 positions agree with TRBD2. Germline loops: CDR1 SGHTA, CDR2 FQGNSA. The CDR3 is 19 amino acids. The V segment lost 4 bases and the J segment 0 bases; nucleotides outside the gene matches: 11. This chain's CDR3 is CASSSQTSGGLRYQETQYF. Here the CDR3 DNA reads TGTGCCAGCAGCTCCCAGACTAGCGGGGGGCTCCGGTACCAAGAGACCCAGTACTTC.

This clonotype was counted only a few times. V usage is TRBV5-1 and J usage is TRBJ1-6, with TRBD1 as a possible D gene (5 bases). Germline CDR1 is SGHRS and CDR2 is YFSETQ. This CDR3 spans 15 amino acids. The V end lost 1 base, the J end lost 7 bases, and 12 bases lay between the germline ends. The CDR3 region is CASSLQGRENSPLHF. CDR3 sequence (DNA): TGCGCCAGCAGCTTGCAGGGCAGGGAGAATTCACCCCTCCACTTT.

This clonotype was seen repeatedly, ten times or more. The chain recombines TRBV7-3 with TRBJ2-1; 9 bases match TRBD2. With 5 bases clipped from V and 6 bases from J, the junction kept 5 bases outside the gene matches. The CDR3 is made up of 14 amino acids. In germline, CDR1 is SGHTA, CDR2 FQGTGA. CDR3 sequence: CASSPGLASNEQFF. The DNA of the CDR3 is TGTGCCAGCAGCCCGGGACTAGCTAGCAATGAGCAGTTCTTC.

This clonotype was counted between two and nine times. The chain links TRBV7-9 to TRBJ1-2; unclear D gene. Germline assignment: CDR1 SEHNR and CDR2 FQNEAQ (reference sequence). This CDR3 is built from 14 residues. V shed 2 bases and J shed 4 bases, with 11 bases lying between them. The CDR3 loop reads CASSLSRERYGYTF. CDR3 bases: TGTGCCAGCAGCTTAAGTCGGGAGCGCTATGGCTACACCTTC.

This clonotype was counted only a few times. The chain is built from TRBV3-1 and TRBJ2-7; TRBD1 agrees at 7 bases. V was pared by 2 bases and J by 2 bases, with 3 bases of the junction left unmatched. Germline values: CDR1 LGHDT, CDR2 YNNKEL (reference sequence). CDR3 length: 14 amino acids. The CDR3 DNA reads TGTGCCAGCAGCCAACAGGGACAGCCCTACGAGCAGTACTTC. This encodes CASSQQGQPYEQYF.

This clonotype occurred a few times. The chain has TRBV20-1 and TRBJ2-7; D could derive from TRBD1 or TRBD2 (6 bases each). The CDR3 contains 13 residues. V lost 6 bases to trimming and J lost 5 bases, with 17 bases between them. CDR1 DFQATT and CDR2 SNEGSKA come from the germline V gene (reference sequence). The CDR3 coding sequence is TGCAGTGCCGGGGGCTCTGGCGGGCACGAGCAGTACTTC. This encodes CSAGGSGGHEQYF.

This clonotype has a count of ten or more. The V gene is TRBV29-1, the J gene TRBJ1-1; D unclear. This CDR3 region has 12 residues. Per germline, CDR1 SQVTM and CDR2 ANQGSEA. V was shortened by 4 bases and J by 5 bases, with 11 bases between the two germline ends. In nucleotides, the CDR3 is TGCAGCGTTGTACCTACAGTAACTGAAGCTTTCTTT. Protein sequence: CSVVPTVTEAFF.

The rearrangement joins TRBV6-5 to TRBJ2-2, with a weak D call TRBD2 (5 bases). Germline V lookup: CDR1 MNHEY, CDR2 SVGAGI. The V gene lost 4 bases and the J gene lost 2 bases, with 11 bases spanning the gap. The CDR3 consists of 15 residues. CDR3 sequence: CASSLPSYNTGELFF. The CDR3, as DNA: TGTGCCAGCAGTTTGCCTAGCTATAACACCGGGGAGCTGTTTTTT.

This clonotype was detected a few times. The chain joins TRBV5-1 to TRBJ1-1; D unclear. The length of the CDR3 is 12 residues. In germline, CDR1 is SGHRS, CDR2 YFSETQ. Trimming removed 7 bases from V and 3 bases from J, with 10 bases in between. The CDR3 spells CASHSPDTEAFF. DNA for the CDR3: TGCGCCAGCCACAGTCCGGACACTGAAGCTTTCTTT.

This clonotype has just a few counts. This chain uses TRBV7-7 with TRBJ1-4; no firm D call. The ends were cut back, 1 base at V and 5 bases at J, with 11 bases in the middle. The CDR3 sequence is 15 residues long. Germline lookup yields CDR1 SSHAT and CDR2 FNYEAQ (reference sequence). As DNA, the CDR3 is TGTGCCAGCAGCTTAGGTTACGGCTTCAATGAAAAACTGTTTTTT. Protein: CASSLGYGFNEKLFF.

This clonotype was detected a few times. The chain is built from TRBV7-3 and TRBJ1-1; tentative D call: TRBD1 (5 bases). V lost 2 bases and J lost 2, with 9 bases in between. The CDR3 is 14 amino acids. Germline V gives CDR1 SGHTA, CDR2 FQGTGA. The chain's CDR3 is CASSLRGENTEAFF. The DNA of the CDR3 is TGTGCCAGCAGCTTACGGGGGGAAAACACTGAAGCTTTCTTT.

This clonotype has only a few counts. This chain joins TRBV4-2 and TRBJ2-5; 8 positions match TRBD2. This CDR3 is built from 15 residues. Germline-derived CDR1 and CDR2 are LGHNA and YNFKEQ. The trim removed 2 bases at V and 2 bases at J, leaving 4 bases unmatched. The CDR3 sequence: CASSQRSGGQETQYF. For the CDR3, the DNA is TGTGCCAGCAGCCAAAGGTCGGGAGGGCAAGAGACCCAGTACTTC.

This clonotype was observed a handful of times. The V call is TRBV5-4, the J call TRBJ2-4; TRBD1 agrees at 9 bases. The V segment lost 7 bases and the J segment 5 bases; nucleotides outside the gene matches: 13. The CDR3 has 16 amino acids. CDR1 and CDR2 from the germline V gene are SGHNT and YYREEE (reference sequence). CDR3 amino acids: CASGTAAGQGENIQYF. CDR3 coding DNA: TGTGCCAGCGGAACCGCGGCGGGACAGGGAGAAAACATTCAGTACTTC.

The rearrangement joins TRBV12-3 or TRBV12-4 to TRBJ2-7; 9 bases line up with TRBD1. The CDR3 is 14 residues long. Trimming removed 7 bases from V and 3 bases from J; junction bases left unmatched: 7. CDR3 in DNA: TGTGCCAGCACCAAGGACAGGGGATACTACGAGCAGTACTTC. Protein sequence: CASTKDRGYYEQYF.

This clonotype was seen only a few times. The chain links TRBV30 to TRBJ2-7, with D perhaps TRBD1 (6 bases). Trimming cost V 3 bases and J 7 bases, with 19 bases left between them. This CDR3 has 14 residues. Germline CDR1 reads GTSNPN; CDR2 reads SVGIG (reference sequence). The CDR3 reads CAWSEPRDTGEQYF. In DNA, the CDR3 is TGTGCCTGGAGCGAACCCCGGGACACAGGGGAGCAGTACTTC.

This clonotype was detected only a few times. This sequence joins TRBV12-3 or TRBV12-4 and TRBJ2-5; D may be TRBD2 (5 bases). V lost 2 bases to trimming and J lost 5 bases, with 12 bases between them. CDR3 size: 14 residues. In DNA, the CDR3 is TGTGCCAGCAGTTTATCCCCGGGGAAGGAGACCCAGTACTTC. Translating gives CASSLSPGKETQYF.

CDR3: CASSHTGDEQYF. In nucleotides, the CDR3 is TGTGCCAGTAGTCATACAGGGGACGAGCAGTACTTC. The chain is built from TRBV19 and TRBJ2-7, with 7 bases lining up with TRBD1. This CDR3 has 12 amino acids. Germline V gene sequence: CDR1 LNHDA, CDR2 SQIVND (reference sequence). J gave up 5 bases and V 5 bases, and 3 bases lay outside the gene matches. Full variable domain (remainder filled in from reference TRBV19 and TRBJ2-7): DGGITQSPKYLFRKEGQNVTLSCEQNLNHDAMYWYRQDPGQGLRLIYYSQIVNDFQKGDIAEGYSVSREKKESFPLTVTSAQKNPTAFYLCASSHTGDEQYFGPGTRLTVT.

The rearrangement links TRBV15 to TRBJ2-1; TRBD1 matches 10 bases. The CDR3 loop spans 15 amino acids. Trimming took 2 bases from V and 7 from J; bases not matched to a gene: 5. Germline CDR1 is LNHNV and CDR2 is YYDKDF (reference sequence). The CDR3 nucleotides are TGTGCCACCAGCAGACGACAGGGGGCGGGTAATGAGCAGTTCTTC. Translating it yields CATSRRQGAGNEQFF.

Note on this clonotype: A much larger clone differs by one base, so this may be a read error. This rearrangement joins TRBV3-1 to TRBJ1-2; no reliable D call. This CDR3 contains 13 residues. Germline assignment: CDR1 LGHDT and CDR2 YNNKEL (reference sequence). CDR3 sequence: CVSSQDLVDGYTF. CDR3 nucleotide sequence: TGTGTCAGCAGCCAAGATCTAGTGGATGGCTACACCTTC.

V usage is TRBV18 and J usage is TRBJ1-1; D call uncertain. The CDR3 covers 15 residues. The V end was cut by 0 bases, the J end by 1 base, with 9 bases between. Germline V CDR1 and CDR2: KGHSH, LQKENI. CDR3 in amino acids: CASSPPGRTNTEAFF. CDR3 coding DNA: TGTGCCAGCTCACCACCGGGCAGGACGAACACTGAAGCTTTCTTT. Full variable domain (rest looked up from reference TRBV18 and TRBJ1-1): NAGVMQNPRHLVRRRGQEARLRCSPMKGHSHVYWYRQLPEEGLKFMVYLQKENIIDESGMPKERFSAEFPKEGPSILRIQQVVRGDSAAYFCASSPPGRTNTEAFFGQGTRLTVV.

This clonotype was recorded many times. The V call is TRBV12-3 or TRBV12-4, the J call TRBJ1-4, with no clear D. The CDR3 is 14 residues long. The ends were cut back, 5 bases at V and 3 bases at J, with 10 bases in the middle. In nucleotides, the CDR3 is TGTGCCAGCAGTCTATGGGGATCTAATGAAAAACTGTTTTTT. Its protein product is CASSLWGSNEKLFF.

This clonotype was seen repeatedly, ten times or more. The CDR3 nucleotides read TGTGCCAGCAGCATGGGGGGGAATTCACCCCTCCACTTT. As protein: CASSMGGNSPLHF. The chain joins TRBV7-3 to TRBJ1-6, with D perhaps TRBD1 (5 bases). CDR3 size: 13 residues. Trimming shortened V by 5 bases and J by 7 bases, and 9 bases separated the two germline ends. Germline lookup yields CDR1 SGHTA and CDR2 FQGTGA.

CDR3 protein: CASSWQGELWEQYF. For the CDR3, the DNA is TGTGCCAGCAGCTGGCAGGGGGAGTTGTGGGAGCAGTACTTC. J is TRBJ2-7 and V is TRBV7-9; 7 nucleotides match TRBD1. The junction had 10 bases not matched to a gene; V was cut back by 4 bases and J by 7 bases. This CDR3 is 14 amino acids long. Germline CDR1 reads SEHNR; CDR2 reads FQNEAQ (reference sequence). Full variable domain (outside the CDR3, taken from reference TRBV7-9 and TRBJ2-7): DTGVSQNPRHKITKRGQNVTFRCDPISEHNRLYWYRQTLGQGPEFLTYFQNEAQLEKSRLLSDRFSAERPKGSFSTLEIQRTEQGDSAMYLCASSWQGELWEQYFGPGTRLTVT.